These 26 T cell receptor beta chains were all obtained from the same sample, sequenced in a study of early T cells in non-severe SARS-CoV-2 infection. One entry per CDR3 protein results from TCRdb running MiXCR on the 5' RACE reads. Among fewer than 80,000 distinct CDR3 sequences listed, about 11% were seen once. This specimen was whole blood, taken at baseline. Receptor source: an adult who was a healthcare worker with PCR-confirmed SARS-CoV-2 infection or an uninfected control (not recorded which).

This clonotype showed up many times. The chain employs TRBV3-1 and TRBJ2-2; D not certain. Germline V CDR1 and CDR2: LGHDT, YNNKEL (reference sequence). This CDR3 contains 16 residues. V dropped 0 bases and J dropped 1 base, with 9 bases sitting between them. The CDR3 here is CASSQDRRKNTGELFF. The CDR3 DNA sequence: TGTGCCAGCAGCCAAGATCGGCGGAAGAACACCGGGGAGCTGTTTTTT.

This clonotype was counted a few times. The CDR3 loop is CSVESVMGSTEAFF. The CDR3 DNA follows: TGCAGCGTTGAATCGGTTATGGGGTCCACTGAAGCTTTCTTT. This chain connects TRBV29-1 to TRBJ1-1; D gene uncertain. This CDR3 spans 14 amino acids. Looked up from germline, CDR1 is SQVTM and CDR2 is ANQGSEA. V lost 2 bases to trimming and J lost 4 bases, with 14 bases between them. The full variable domain, in which reference TRBV29-1 and TRBJ1-1 provide the parts outside the CDR3, is SAVISQKPSRDICQRGTSLTIQCQVDSQVTMMFWYRQQPGQSLTLIATANQGSEATYESGFVIDKFPISRPNLTFSTLTVSNMSPEDSSIYLCSVESVMGSTEAFFGQGTRLTVV.

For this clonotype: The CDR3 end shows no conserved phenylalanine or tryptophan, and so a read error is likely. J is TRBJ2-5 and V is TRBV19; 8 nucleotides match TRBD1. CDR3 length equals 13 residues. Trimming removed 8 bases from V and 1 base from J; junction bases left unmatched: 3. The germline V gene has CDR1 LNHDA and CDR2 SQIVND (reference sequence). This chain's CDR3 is CASGGQGQETQYY. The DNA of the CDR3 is TGTGCCAGTGGTGGACAGGGCCAAGAGACCCAGTACTAC.

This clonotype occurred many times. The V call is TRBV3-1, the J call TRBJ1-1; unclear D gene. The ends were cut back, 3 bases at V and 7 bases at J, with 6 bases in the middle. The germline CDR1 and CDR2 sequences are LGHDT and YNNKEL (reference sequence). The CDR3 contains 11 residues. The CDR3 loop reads CASSHRFEAFF. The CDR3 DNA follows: TGTGCCAGCAGCCACCGCTTTGAAGCTTTCTTT.

CDR3: CASSLLSGDYSTDTQYF. The CDR3 DNA follows: TGTGCCAGCAGCTTACTGTCGGGGGACTATAGCACAGATACGCAGTATTTT. This sequence joins TRBV7-2 and TRBJ2-3; the match to TRBD2 covers 7 bases. CDR1 and CDR2 (germline): SGHTA, FQGNSA. The CDR3 spans 17 residues. Trimming cost V 2 bases and J 0 bases; bases outside gene matches: 8.

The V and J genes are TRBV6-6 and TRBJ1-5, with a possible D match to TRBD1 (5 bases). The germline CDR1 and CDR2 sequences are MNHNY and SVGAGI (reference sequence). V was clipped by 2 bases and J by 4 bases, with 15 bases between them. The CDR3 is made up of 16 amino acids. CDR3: CASSYVGAGGNQPQHF. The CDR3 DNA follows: TGTGCCAGCAGTTACGTCGGGGCGGGGGGAAATCAGCCCCAGCATTTT.

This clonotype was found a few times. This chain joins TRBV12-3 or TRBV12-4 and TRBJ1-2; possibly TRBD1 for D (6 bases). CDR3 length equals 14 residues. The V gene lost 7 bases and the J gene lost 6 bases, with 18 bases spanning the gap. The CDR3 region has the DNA TGTGCCAGCAATACAGGGCGATTTTGGGATGGCTACACCTTC. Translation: CASNTGRFWDGYTF.

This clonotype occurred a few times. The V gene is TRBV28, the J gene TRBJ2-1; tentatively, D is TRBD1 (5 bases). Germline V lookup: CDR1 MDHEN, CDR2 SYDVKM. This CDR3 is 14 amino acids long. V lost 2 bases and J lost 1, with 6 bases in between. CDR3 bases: TGTGCCAGCAGTTTAAAGGGGTCCTACAATGAGCAGTTCTTC. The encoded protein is CASSLKGSYNEQFF.

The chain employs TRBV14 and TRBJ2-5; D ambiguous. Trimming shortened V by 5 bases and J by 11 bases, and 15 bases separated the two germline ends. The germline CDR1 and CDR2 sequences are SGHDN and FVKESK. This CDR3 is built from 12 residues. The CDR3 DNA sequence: TGTGCCAGCAGCAACCCCTTGTTGCAGCAGTACTTC. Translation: CASSNPLLQQYF.

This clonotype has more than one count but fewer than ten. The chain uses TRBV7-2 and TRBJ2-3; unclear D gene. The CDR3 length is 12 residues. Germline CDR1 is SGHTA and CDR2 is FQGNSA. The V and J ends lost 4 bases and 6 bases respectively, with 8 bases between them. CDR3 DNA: TGTGCCAGCAGCTCCTCTAGGGATACGCAGTATTTT. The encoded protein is CASSSSRDTQYF.

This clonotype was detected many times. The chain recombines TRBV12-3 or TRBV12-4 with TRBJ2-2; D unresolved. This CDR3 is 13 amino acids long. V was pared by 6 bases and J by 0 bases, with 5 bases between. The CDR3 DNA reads TGTGCCAGCAGCTCAACGAACACCGGGGAGCTGTTTTTT. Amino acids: CASSSTNTGELFF.

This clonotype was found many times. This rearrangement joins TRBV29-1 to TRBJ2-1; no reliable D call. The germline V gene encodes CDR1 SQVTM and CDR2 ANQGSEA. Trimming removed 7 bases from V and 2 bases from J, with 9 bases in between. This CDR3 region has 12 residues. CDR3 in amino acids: CSASTTYNEQFF. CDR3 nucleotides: TGCAGCGCATCGACAACCTACAATGAGCAGTTCTTC.

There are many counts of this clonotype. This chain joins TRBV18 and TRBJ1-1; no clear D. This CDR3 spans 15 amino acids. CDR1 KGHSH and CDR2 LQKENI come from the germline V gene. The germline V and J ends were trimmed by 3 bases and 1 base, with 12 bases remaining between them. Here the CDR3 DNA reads TGTGCCAGCTCACCCCGGGCAAACAAGAACACTGAAGCTTTCTTT. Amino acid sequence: CASSPRANKNTEAFF. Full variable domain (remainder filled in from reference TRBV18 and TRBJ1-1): NAGVMQNPRHLVRRRGQEARLRCSPMKGHSHVYWYRQLPEEGLKFMVYLQKENIIDESGMPKERFSAEFPKEGPSILRIQQVVRGDSAAYFCASSPRANKNTEAFFGQGTRLTVV.

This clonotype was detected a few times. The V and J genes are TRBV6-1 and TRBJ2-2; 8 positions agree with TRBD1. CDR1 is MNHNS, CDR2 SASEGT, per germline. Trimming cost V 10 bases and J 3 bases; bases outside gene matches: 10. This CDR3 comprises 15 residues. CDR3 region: CAIAPGQEYTGELFF. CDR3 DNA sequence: TGTGCCATTGCTCCGGGACAGGAATACACCGGGGAGCTGTTTTTT.

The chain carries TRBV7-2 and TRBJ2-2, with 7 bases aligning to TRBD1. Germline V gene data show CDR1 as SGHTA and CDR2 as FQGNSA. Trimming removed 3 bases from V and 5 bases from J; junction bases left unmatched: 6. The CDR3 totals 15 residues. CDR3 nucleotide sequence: TGTGCCAGCAGCTTGGACAGGAGAGAGACCGGGGAGCTGTTTTTT. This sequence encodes CASSLDRRETGELFF.

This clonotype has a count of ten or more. CDR3 sequence: CASRQSGTQETQYF. CDR3 coding DNA: TGTGCCAGCAGACAATCAGGGACCCAAGAGACCCAGTACTTC. V is TRBV6-5 and J is TRBJ2-5; possibly TRBD1 or TRBD2 for D (5 bases each). In germline, CDR1 is MNHEY, CDR2 SVGAGI. V lost 6 bases, J lost 1 base, and 12 bases lay in between. The CDR3 length is 14 residues.

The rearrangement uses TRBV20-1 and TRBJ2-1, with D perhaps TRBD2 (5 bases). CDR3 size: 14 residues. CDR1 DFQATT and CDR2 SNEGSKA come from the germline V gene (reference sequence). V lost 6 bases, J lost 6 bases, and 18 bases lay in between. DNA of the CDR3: TGCAGTGCCCTAGCACAAAGCTTCTCCAATGAGCAGTTCTTC. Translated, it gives CSALAQSFSNEQFF.

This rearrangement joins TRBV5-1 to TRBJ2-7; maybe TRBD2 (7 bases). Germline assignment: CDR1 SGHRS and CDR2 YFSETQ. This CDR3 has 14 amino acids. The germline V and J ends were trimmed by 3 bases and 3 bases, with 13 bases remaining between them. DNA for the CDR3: TGCGCCAGCAGCTCAACGGGGGGCCACTACGAGCAGTACTTC. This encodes CASSSTGGHYEQYF.

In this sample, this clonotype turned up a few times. CDR3 in amino acids: CSVENPGEQYF. CDR3 nucleotide sequence: TGCAGCGTTGAAAACCCTGGGGAGCAGTACTTC. V gene TRBV29-1 combines with J gene TRBJ2-7, with unresolved D. The germline CDR1 and CDR2 sequences are SQVTM and ANQGSEA. There are 11 residues in the CDR3. V lost 2 bases and J lost 7, with 9 bases in between.

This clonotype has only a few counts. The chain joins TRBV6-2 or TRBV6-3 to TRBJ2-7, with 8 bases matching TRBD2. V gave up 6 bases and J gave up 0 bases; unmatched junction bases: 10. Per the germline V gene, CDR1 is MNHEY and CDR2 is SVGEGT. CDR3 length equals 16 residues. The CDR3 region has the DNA TGTGCCAGCAGCCTCCCAACTAGCGGACGCTCCTACGAGCAGTACTTC. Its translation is CASSLPTSGRSYEQYF.

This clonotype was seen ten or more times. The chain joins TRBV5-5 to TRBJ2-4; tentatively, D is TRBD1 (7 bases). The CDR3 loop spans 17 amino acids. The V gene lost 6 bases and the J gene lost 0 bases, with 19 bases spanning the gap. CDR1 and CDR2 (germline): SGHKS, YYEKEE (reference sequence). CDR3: CASTSQGGEIAKNIQYF. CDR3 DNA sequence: TGTGCCAGCACCAGCCAGGGGGGCGAGATAGCCAAAAACATTCAGTACTTC. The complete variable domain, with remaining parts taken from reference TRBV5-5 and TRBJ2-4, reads DAGVTQSPTHLIKTRGQQVTLRCSPISGHKSVSWYQQVLGQGPQFIFQYYEKEERGRGNFPDRFSARQFPNYSSELNVNALLLGDSALYLCASTSQGGEIAKNIQYFGAGTRLSVL.

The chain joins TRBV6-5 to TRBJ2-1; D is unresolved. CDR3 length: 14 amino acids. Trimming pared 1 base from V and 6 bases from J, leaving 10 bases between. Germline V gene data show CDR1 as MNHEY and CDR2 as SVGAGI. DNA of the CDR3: TGTGCCAGCAGTTACTTGGCCAGAGGCAATGAGCAGTTCTTC. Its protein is CASSYLARGNEQFF.

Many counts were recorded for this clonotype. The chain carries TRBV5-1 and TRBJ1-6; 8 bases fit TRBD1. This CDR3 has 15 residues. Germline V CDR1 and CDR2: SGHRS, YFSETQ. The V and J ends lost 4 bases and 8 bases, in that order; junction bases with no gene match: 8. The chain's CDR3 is CASSTDRGQDSPLHF. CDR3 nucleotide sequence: TGCGCCAGCAGCACGGACCGGGGACAGGATTCACCCCTCCACTTT.

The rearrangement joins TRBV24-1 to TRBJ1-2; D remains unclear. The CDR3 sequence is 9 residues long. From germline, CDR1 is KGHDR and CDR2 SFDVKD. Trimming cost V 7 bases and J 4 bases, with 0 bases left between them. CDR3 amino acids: CATSYGYTF. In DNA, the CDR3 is TGTGCCACCAGCTATGGCTACACCTTC.

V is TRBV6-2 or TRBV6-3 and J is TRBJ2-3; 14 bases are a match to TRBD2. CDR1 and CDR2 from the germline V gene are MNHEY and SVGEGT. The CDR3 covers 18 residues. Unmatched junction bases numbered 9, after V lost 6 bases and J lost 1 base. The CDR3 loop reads CASSVLWTSGGRTDTQYF. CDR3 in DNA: TGTGCCAGCAGCGTGCTGTGGACTAGCGGGGGGCGCACAGATACGCAGTATTTT.

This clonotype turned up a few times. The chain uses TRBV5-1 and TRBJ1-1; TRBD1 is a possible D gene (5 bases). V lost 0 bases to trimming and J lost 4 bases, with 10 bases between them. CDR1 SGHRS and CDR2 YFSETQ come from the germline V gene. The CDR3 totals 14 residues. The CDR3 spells CASSLGGTGTEAFF. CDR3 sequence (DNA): TGCGCCAGCAGCTTGGGAGGGACTGGCACTGAAGCTTTCTTT.